Shown below are 31 T cell receptor beta chains from a single sample sequenced in a study of blood T cell repertoires in COVID-19. Here immunoSEQ multiplex PCR was the method, and the copy in TCRdb shows in-frame clones only, minus some. This table has around 200,000 clones, roughly four fifths appearing once. Sequencing used peripheral blood. These TCRs come from a man in his thirties or forties with active or convalescent COVID-19.

CDR3 in amino acids: CASSPPDASGRVPYNEQFF. CDR3 DNA sequence: TGTGCCAGCAGCCCCCCAGATGCTAGCGGGAGGGTCCCCTACAATGAGCAGTTCTTC. This sequence joins TRBV21-1 and TRBJ2-1; TRBD2, the D gene given by the table, was not confirmed from the DNA. TRBV21-1 is recorded as a pseudogene. This CDR3 comprises 19 residues.

The chain has TRBV25-1 and TRBJ2-3; 7 bases fit TRBD1. With V trimmed by 6 bases and J by 1 base, 7 bases remained unmatched. This CDR3 has 15 residues. Germline-derived CDR1 and CDR2 are MGHDK and SYGVNS. As DNA, the CDR3 is TGTGCCAGCAGGAGAACAGGGGCCGGCACAGATACGCAGTATTTT. This translates into CASRRTGAGTDTQYF.

This rearrangement joins TRBV6-2 or TRBV6-3 to TRBJ2-7, with 8 bases fitting TRBD1. Germline CDR1 MNHEY, CDR2 SVGEGT. The V gene end was trimmed by 5 bases and the J gene end by 3 bases; junction bases not matched to a gene: 6. This CDR3 region has 14 residues. Here the CDR3 DNA reads TGTGCCAGCAGTGACCTAACAGGGGGCTACGAGCAGTACTTC. This translates into CASSDLTGGYEQYF.

The V call is TRBV4-2, the J call TRBJ1-3, with 7 bases fitting TRBD1. The CDR3 loop spans 16 amino acids. Germline values: CDR1 LGHNA, CDR2 YNFKEQ. V was clipped by 4 bases and J by 4 bases; unmatched bases: 10. The CDR3 coding sequence is TGTGCCAGCAGCCCAAGTACAGGGGCCGCGGGAAACACCATATATTTT. This sequence encodes CASSPSTGAAGNTIYF.

This clone showed up just a few times. The chain combines TRBV27 with TRBJ2-7; the match to TRBD2 covers 7 bases. The CDR3 is made up of 15 amino acids. The V segment lost 5 bases and the J segment 2 bases; nucleotides outside the gene matches: 9. Looked up from germline, CDR1 is MNHEY and CDR2 is SMNVEV (reference sequence). This chain's CDR3 is CASSPRLAETYEQYF. In DNA form, the CDR3 reads TGTGCCAGCAGTCCGCGACTAGCAGAGACCTACGAGCAGTACTTC.

The genes are TRBV5-5 and TRBJ2-7, with 8 positions matching TRBD1. CDR3 length: 14 amino acids. Germline lookup yields CDR1 SGHKS and CDR2 YYEKEE (reference sequence). V trimming: 0 bases; J trimming: 3 bases; junction bases outside the gene matches: 2. CDR3: CASSLGQGNYEQYV. CDR3 nucleotides: TGTGCCAGCAGCTTGGGACAGGGGAACTACGAGCAGTACGTC.

The chain has TRBV5-6 and TRBJ2-3, with 13 bases identical to TRBD2. Germline V gives CDR1 SGHDT, CDR2 YYEEEE. The CDR3 length is 17 residues. The ends lost 2 bases at V and 4 bases at J; junction bases unmatched: 7. CDR3 sequence reads: CASSLGLAGVWADTQYF. For the CDR3, the DNA is TGTGCCAGCAGCTTAGGACTAGCGGGAGTTTGGGCAGATACGCAGTATTTT.

The V and J genes are TRBV5-1 and TRBJ2-5, with unresolved D. There are 11 residues in the CDR3. With 4 bases removed from V and 5 bases from J, the gap between germline ends came to 6 bases. Looked up from germline, CDR1 is SGHRS and CDR2 is YFSETQ. The DNA for the CDR3 is TGCGCCAGCAGCCGTCAGGAGACCCAGTACTTC. It translates to CASSRQETQYF.

V and J are TRBV6-5 and TRBJ2-2; 9 bases line up with TRBD1. This CDR3 is built from 14 residues. Trimming took 11 bases from V and 0 from J; bases not matched to a gene: 4. Germline V gene data show CDR1 as MNHEY and CDR2 as SVGAGI. CDR3 in amino acids: CAGRQGANTGELFF. The DNA for the CDR3 is TGTGCCGGACGACAGGGGGCGAACACCGGGGAGCTGTTTTTT.

The J gene is TRBJ2-1, the V gene TRBV7-2; 9 bases are a match to TRBD2. This CDR3 spans 15 amino acids. Trimming removed 5 bases from V and 2 bases from J; junction bases left unmatched: 4. Germline lookup yields CDR1 SGHTA and CDR2 FQGNSA. The CDR3: CASSTRGGAYNEQFF. Written as DNA, the CDR3 is TGTGCCAGCAGCACGCGGGGGGGGGCCTACAATGAGCAGTTCTTC.

The chain combines TRBV19 with TRBJ1-5; 10 bases line up with TRBD1. The CDR3 has 15 residues. Looked up from germline, CDR1 is LNHDA and CDR2 is SQIVND (reference sequence). With V trimmed by 7 bases and J by 8 bases, 11 bases remained unmatched. CDR3 region: CASTGDRGDYEPQHF. The CDR3 DNA sequence: TGTGCCAGTACCGGGGACAGGGGTGATTATGAGCCCCAGCATTTT. The complete variable domain, with remaining parts taken from reference TRBV19 and TRBJ1-5, reads DGGITQSPKYLFRKEGQNVTLSCEQNLNHDAMYWYRQDPGQGLRLIYYSQIVNDFQKGDIAEGYSVSREKKESFPLTVTSAQKNPTAFYLCASTGDRGDYEPQHFGDGTRLSIL.

The chain carries TRBV6-5 and TRBJ1-1; D may be TRBD1 (5 bases). The CDR3 covers 14 residues. The V gene's germline CDR1 is MNHEY and CDR2 SVGAGI. V lost 0 bases and J lost 4, with 9 bases in between. The CDR3 sequence is CASSYSRGVTEAFF. The CDR3 DNA follows: TGTGCCAGCAGTTACTCGCGGGGCGTCACTGAAGCTTTCTTT.

The chain has TRBV11-3 and TRBJ2-7; possible D gene TRBD1, 7 bases. The germline V and J ends were trimmed by 5 bases and 3 bases, with 20 bases remaining between them. The germline gives CDR1 SGHNT, CDR2 YENEEA. This CDR3 region has 16 residues. DNA of the CDR3: TGTGCCAGCAGCCGCGGGCGGGGACAGACGATCTACGAGCAGTACTTC. Translated: CASSRGRGQTIYEQYF.

J is TRBJ2-2 and V is TRBV9, with no clear D. Between the trimmed V and J ends, which lost 7 bases and 0 bases, there was a span of 10 bases. The CDR3 contains 14 residues. From germline, CDR1 is SGDLS and CDR2 YYNGEE. CDR3 sequence reads: CASCGQANTGELFF. The CDR3 coding sequence is TGTGCCAGCTGTGGGCAGGCGAACACCGGGGAGCTGTTTTTT. Based on the CDR3 plus reference TRBV9 and TRBJ2-2, the full variable domain is DSGVTQTPKHLITATGQRVTLRCSPRSGDLSVYWYQQSLDQGLQFLIQYYNGEERAKGNILERFSAQQFPDLHSELNLSSLELGDSALYFCASCGQANTGELFFGEGSRLTVL.

The chain carries TRBV12-3 or TRBV12-4 and TRBJ1-2, with D perhaps TRBD1 (5 bases). Deletions cut 8 bases from V and 8 bases from J, with 18 bases between. CDR3 length equals 13 residues. The CDR3: CASGIGGTGGYTF. CDR3 in DNA: TGTGCCAGCGGAATTGGAGGGACTGGAGGCTACACCTTC.

V is TRBV6-6 and J is TRBJ1-5; TRBD1 aligns across 9 bases. The J segment lost 7 bases and the V segment lost 6 bases, leaving 10 bases of the junction unmatched. The CDR3 consists of 15 residues. The germline gives CDR1 MNHNY, CDR2 SVGAGI (reference sequence). CDR3 sequence: CASSKTGGVRQPQHF. The DNA for the CDR3 is TGTGCCAGCAGCAAGACAGGGGGAGTGCGCCAGCCCCAGCATTTT.

This sequence joins TRBV6-5 and TRBJ2-7; D is undetermined. CDR3 length: 13 amino acids. Germline V gene sequence: CDR1 MNHEY, CDR2 SVGAGI. V was pared by 2 bases and J by 5 bases, with 10 bases between. This CDR3 reads CASSYGRFNEQYV. CDR3 sequence (DNA): TGTGCCAGCAGTTACGGGCGATTCAACGAGCAGTACGTC.

Regarding this clone: The CDR3 ends on some other residue instead of the conserved phenylalanine or tryptophan, so this is likely a read error. No DNA is shown, since the ends of the CDR3 on it are uncertain; the CDR3 is the one TCRdb lists. CDR3: CARSWGVGSV. This chain links TRBV5-3 with TRBJ2-2; no check of the table's D call, TRBD2, against the DNA was made. TRBV5-3 is an ORF for which the function is uncertain. The length of the CDR3 is 10 amino acids, counting both ends.

The chain has TRBV3-1 (or the pseudogene TRBV3-2) and TRBJ2-7, with 10 nucleotides matching TRBD2. Germline V lookup: CDR1 LGHDT, CDR2 YNNKEL (reference sequence). Trimming at V came to 0 bases and at J to 1 base, leaving 3 bases not matched to a gene. The length of the CDR3 is 16 residues. This CDR3 is CASSQEALAGSYEQYF. For the CDR3, the DNA is TGTGCCAGCAGCCAAGAAGCACTAGCGGGATCCTACGAGCAGTACTTC.

V usage is TRBV18 and J usage is TRBJ1-3; D remains unclear. From germline, CDR1 is KGHSH and CDR2 LQKENI. Between the trimmed V and J ends, which lost 6 bases and 0 bases, there was a span of 15 bases. This CDR3 has 16 residues. CDR3 sequence reads: CASSPGWITSGNTIYF. Here the CDR3 DNA reads TGTGCCAGCTCCCCCGGGTGGATAACCTCTGGAAACACCATATATTTT.

Notes on this clone: Relative to the germline gene, one junction end is altered; a read error may explain this. The chain is built from TRBV30 and TRBJ1-4, with 9 bases fitting TRBD1. Germline CDR1 is GTSNPN and CDR2 is SVGIG (reference sequence). There are 14 residues in the CDR3. The DNA of the CDR3 is TGTGCCTGGCGTTCCGGGACAGGGCCCGAAAGACTGTTTTTT. It specifies CAWRSGTGPERLFF.

V usage is TRBV28 and J usage is TRBJ1-4; D is perhaps TRBD1 (6 bases). The ends were cut back, 6 bases at V and 7 bases at J, with 18 bases in the middle. Per germline, CDR1 MDHEN and CDR2 SYDVKM. The CDR3 length is 15 residues. The CDR3 sequence: CASSRPGGIGEKLFF. In DNA form, the CDR3 reads TGTGCCAGCAGCCGCCCGGGGGGCATAGGTGAAAAACTGTTTTTT.

The chain carries TRBV18 and TRBJ2-1, with 8 bases identical to TRBD2. The CDR3 totals 15 residues. V dropped 3 bases and J dropped 5; count of bases not matched to a gene: 6. Germline lookup yields CDR1 KGHSH and CDR2 LQKENI. For the CDR3, the DNA is TGTGCCAGCTCACCGGGACTAGTGAGGGACAATGAGCAGTTCTTC. This encodes CASSPGLVRDNEQFF.

The chain couples TRBV5-5 to TRBJ1-3; 8 positions agree with TRBD1. This CDR3 contains 16 residues. After removal of 2 bases from V and 3 bases from J, the junction contained 7 bases not matched to a gene. CDR1 is SGHKS, CDR2 YYEKEE, per germline (reference sequence). The DNA for the CDR3 is TGTGCCAGCAGCTTCCAAGACAGGGGAGGTGGAAACACCATATATTTT. It yields the protein CASSFQDRGGGNTIYF.

The rearrangement joins TRBV5-4 to TRBJ1-2, with 8 bases fitting TRBD1. Germline lookup yields CDR1 SGHNT and CDR2 YYREEE (reference sequence). CDR3 length: 16 amino acids. The J segment lost 8 bases and the V segment lost 3 bases, leaving 15 bases of the junction unmatched. The CDR3 sequence is CASSWSDREGVRGYTF. CDR3 nucleotide sequence: TGTGCCAGCAGCTGGTCGGACAGGGAGGGCGTGCGGGGCTACACCTTC.

The chain combines TRBV3-1 (or the pseudogene TRBV3-2) with TRBJ1-1; TRBD1 agrees at 7 bases. V shed 6 bases and J 1 base; nucleotides not matched to a gene: 8. The CDR3 loop spans 15 amino acids. The germline gives CDR1 LGHDT, CDR2 YNNKEL (reference sequence). CDR3: CASRPTQGRNTEAFF. The DNA of the CDR3 is TGTGCCAGCAGACCTACACAGGGGAGGAACACTGAAGCTTTCTTT.

The chain links TRBV12-5 to TRBJ2-2, with D uncertain. Germline assignment: CDR1 LGHNT and CDR2 FRNRAP. CDR3 size: 20 residues. Trimming took 0 bases from V and 0 from J, leaving 20 bases between them. The CDR3 region has the DNA TGTGCTAGTGGTTTGGTACTTATCGGCAGACAATTTTCGAACACCGGGGAGCTGTTTTTT. Translating gives CASGLVLIGRQFSNTGELFF.

This chain uses TRBV13 with TRBJ2-3; a weak D match, TRBD1 (6 bases). Germline V gene data show CDR1 as PRHDT and CDR2 as FYEKMQ (reference sequence). This CDR3 spans 13 amino acids. The ends were cut back, 4 bases at V and 6 bases at J, with 11 bases in the middle. The CDR3 reads CASSSNRGDTQYF. As DNA, the CDR3 is TGTGCCAGCAGCTCTAATAGGGGGGATACGCAGTATTTT.

The chain links TRBV30 to TRBJ2-5; D might be TRBD1 (6 bases). Germline V lookup: CDR1 GTSNPN, CDR2 SVGIG (reference sequence). V was clipped by 0 bases and J by 4 bases, with 9 bases between them. This CDR3 comprises 13 residues. CDR3 coding DNA: TGTGCCTGGAGTGTAGGGGGTGGAGAGACCCAGTACTTC. Amino acids: CAWSVGGGETQYF.

This clone has only one observation. The V gene is TRBV4-1, the J gene TRBJ1-3; D possibly corresponds to TRBD1 (5 bases). This CDR3 has 15 residues. Deletions cut 4 bases from V and 2 bases from J, with 12 bases between. From germline, CDR1 is MGHRA and CDR2 YSYEKL. For the CDR3, the DNA is TGCGCCAGCAGCCCACACAGGAGAACTGGAAACACCATATATTTT. Its translation: CASSPHRRTGNTIYF.

The chain carries TRBV6-4 and TRBJ2-2; D perhaps matches TRBD2 (6 bases). CDR1 is MRHNA, CDR2 SNTAGT, per germline. The length of the CDR3 is 16 residues. The germline V and J ends were trimmed by 0 bases and 1 base, with 9 bases remaining between them. The CDR3 DNA reads as TGTGCCAGCAGTGACTCTATTAGCGGGAACACCGGGGAGCTGTTTTTT. Translation: CASSDSISGNTGELFF.